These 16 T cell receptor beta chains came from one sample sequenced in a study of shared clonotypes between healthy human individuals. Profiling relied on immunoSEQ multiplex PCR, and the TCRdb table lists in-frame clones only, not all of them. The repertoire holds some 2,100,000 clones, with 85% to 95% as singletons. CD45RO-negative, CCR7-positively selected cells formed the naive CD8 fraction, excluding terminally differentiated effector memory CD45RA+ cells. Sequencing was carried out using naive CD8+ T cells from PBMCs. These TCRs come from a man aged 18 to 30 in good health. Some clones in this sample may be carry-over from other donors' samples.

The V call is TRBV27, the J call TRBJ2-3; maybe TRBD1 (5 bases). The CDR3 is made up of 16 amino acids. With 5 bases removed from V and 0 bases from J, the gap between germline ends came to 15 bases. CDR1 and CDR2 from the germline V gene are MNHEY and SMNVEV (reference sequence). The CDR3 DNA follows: TGTGCCAGCAGTCCCCGGACATATGTTAGCACAGATACGCAGTATTTT. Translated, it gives CASSPRTYVSTDTQYF.

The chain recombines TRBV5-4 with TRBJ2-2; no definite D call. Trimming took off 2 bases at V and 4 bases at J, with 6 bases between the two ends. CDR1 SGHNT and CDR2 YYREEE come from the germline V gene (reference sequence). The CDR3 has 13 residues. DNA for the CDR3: TGTGCCAGCAGCTTTAAACCCACCGGGGAGCTGTTTTTT. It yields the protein CASSFKPTGELFF.

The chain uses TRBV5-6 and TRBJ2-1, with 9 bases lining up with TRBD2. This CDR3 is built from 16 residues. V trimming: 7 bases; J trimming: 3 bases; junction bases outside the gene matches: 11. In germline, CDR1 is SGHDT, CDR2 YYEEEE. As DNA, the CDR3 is TGTGCCAGCGGCAACCCCGGACTAGCGTACTACAATGAGCAGTTCTTC. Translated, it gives CASGNPGLAYYNEQFF. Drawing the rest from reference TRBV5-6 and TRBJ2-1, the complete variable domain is DAGVTQSPTHLIKTRGQQVTLRCSPKSGHDTVSWYQQALGQGPQFIFQYYEEEERQRGNFPDRFSGHQFPNYSSELNVNALLLGDSALYLCASGNPGLAYYNEQFFGPGTRLTVL.

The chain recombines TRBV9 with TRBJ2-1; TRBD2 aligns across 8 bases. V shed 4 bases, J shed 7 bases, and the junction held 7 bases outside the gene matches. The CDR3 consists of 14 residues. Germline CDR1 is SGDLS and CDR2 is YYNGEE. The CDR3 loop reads CASSPLGGRNEQFF. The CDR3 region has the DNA TGTGCCAGCAGCCCGCTCGGCGGGAGGAATGAGCAGTTCTTC.

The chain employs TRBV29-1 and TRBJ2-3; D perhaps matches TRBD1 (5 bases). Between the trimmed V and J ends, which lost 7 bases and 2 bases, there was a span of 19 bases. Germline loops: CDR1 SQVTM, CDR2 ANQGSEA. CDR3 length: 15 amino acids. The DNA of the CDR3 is TGCAGCGGGGCCTCCTGGGGCGAACCCACAGATACGCAGTATTTT. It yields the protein CSGASWGEPTDTQYF.

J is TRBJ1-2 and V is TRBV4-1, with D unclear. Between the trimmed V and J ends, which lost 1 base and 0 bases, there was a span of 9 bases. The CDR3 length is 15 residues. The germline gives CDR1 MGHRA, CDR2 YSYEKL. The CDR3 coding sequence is TGCGCCAGCAGCCAAGTCGCGAATACTAACTATGGCTACACCTTC. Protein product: CASSQVANTNYGYTF.

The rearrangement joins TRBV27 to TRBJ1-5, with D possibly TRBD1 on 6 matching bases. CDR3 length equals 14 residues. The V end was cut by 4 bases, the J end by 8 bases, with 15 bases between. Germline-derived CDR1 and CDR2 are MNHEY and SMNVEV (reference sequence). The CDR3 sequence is CASSSRDTGEPQHF. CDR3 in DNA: TGTGCCAGCAGTTCCCGGGACACTGGGGAGCCCCAGCATTTT.

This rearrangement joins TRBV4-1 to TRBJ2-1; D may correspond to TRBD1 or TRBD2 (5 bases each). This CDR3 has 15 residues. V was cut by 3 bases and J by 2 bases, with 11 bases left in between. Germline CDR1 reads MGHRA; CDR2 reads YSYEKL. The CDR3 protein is CASSQGDGPYNEQFF. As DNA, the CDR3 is TGCGCCAGCAGCCAGGGGGACGGACCCTACAATGAGCAGTTCTTC.

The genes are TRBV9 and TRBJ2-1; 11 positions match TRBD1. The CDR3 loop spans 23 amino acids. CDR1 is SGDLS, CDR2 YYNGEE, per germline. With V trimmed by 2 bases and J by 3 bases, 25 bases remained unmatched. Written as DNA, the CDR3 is TGTGCCAGCAGCGTTGGACAGGGGGCCATCGCGGGAGCTCGGAGAGGTGGCTACAATGAGCAGTTCTTC. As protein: CASSVGQGAIAGARRGGYNEQFF. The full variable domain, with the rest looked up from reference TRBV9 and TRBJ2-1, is DSGVTQTPKHLITATGQRVTLRCSPRSGDLSVYWYQQSLDQGLQFLIQYYNGEERAKGNILERFSAQQFPDLHSELNLSSLELGDSALYFCASSVGQGAIAGARRGGYNEQFFGPGTRLTVL.

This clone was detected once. DNA of the CDR3: TGTGCCAGCAGTGAAGTGGAGGGACTAGCGGGATTCCATGAGCAGTTCTTC. This gives the protein CASSEVEGLAGFHEQFF. This chain links TRBV6-1 with TRBJ2-1; 13 positions agree with TRBD2. Germline V CDR1 and CDR2: MNHNS, SASEGT. There are 17 residues in the CDR3. Trimming at V came to 1 base and at J to 8 bases, leaving 8 bases not matched to a gene.

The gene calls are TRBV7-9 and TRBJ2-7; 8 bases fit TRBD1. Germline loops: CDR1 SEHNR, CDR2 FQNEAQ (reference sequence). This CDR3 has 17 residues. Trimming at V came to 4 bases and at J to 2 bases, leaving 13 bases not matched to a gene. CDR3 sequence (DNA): TGTGCCAGCAGCTCACCCACCGGGACAGGCGATCCCTACGAGCAGTACTTC. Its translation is CASSSPTGTGDPYEQYF.

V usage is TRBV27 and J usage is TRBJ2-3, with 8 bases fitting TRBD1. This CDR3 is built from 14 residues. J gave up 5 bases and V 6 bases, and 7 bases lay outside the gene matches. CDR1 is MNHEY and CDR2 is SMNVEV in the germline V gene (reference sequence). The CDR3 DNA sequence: TGTGCCAGCAGCCCCAGGGGGCGCATAGATACGCAGTATTTT. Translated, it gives CASSPRGRIDTQYF.

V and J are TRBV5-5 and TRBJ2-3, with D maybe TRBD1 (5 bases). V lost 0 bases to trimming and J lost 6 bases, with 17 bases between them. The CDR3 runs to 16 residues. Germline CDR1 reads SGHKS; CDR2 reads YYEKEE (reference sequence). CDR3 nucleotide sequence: TGTGCCAGCAGCTTGGCGCCCCAGGGAATCGGCGATACGCAGTATTTT. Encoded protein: CASSLAPQGIGDTQYF.

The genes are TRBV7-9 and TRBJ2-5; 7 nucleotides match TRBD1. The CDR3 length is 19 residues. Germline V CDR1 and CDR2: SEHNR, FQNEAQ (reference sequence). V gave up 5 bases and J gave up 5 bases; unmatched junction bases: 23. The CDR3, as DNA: TGTGCCAGCAGCCACGACAGGGCGTGGATTCCATTAGGAGCGGAGACCCAGTACTTC. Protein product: CASSHDRAWIPLGAETQYF.

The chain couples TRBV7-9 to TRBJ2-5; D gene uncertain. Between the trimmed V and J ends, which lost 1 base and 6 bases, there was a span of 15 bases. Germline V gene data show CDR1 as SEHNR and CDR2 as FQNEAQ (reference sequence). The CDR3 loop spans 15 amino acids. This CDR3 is CASSLDKGSQKTQYF. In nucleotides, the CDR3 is TGTGCCAGCAGCTTAGACAAGGGATCCCAGAAGACCCAGTACTTC.

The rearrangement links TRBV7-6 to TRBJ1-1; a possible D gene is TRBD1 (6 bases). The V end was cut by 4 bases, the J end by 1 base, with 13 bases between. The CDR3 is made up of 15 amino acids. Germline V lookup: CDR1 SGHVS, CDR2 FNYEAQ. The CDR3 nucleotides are TGTGCCAGCAGCTCCCTGTTGGGGGCGAACACTGAAGCTTTCTTT. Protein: CASSSLLGANTEAFF.